This T cell receptor (beta chain) was sequenced during a study of blood T cell repertoires in COVID-19. Study-level background: PBMCs, B-cell-depleted T cells, or T cells were the source of the cDNA or gDNA that made up the material.

As processed by the authors: Reference gene primer amplification yielded estimated nucleated cell counts. The method was immunoSEQ multiplex PCR; TCRdb's version includes in-frame clones alone and lacks a portion of them. The DNA gave D and trimming, while V, J and clone size come from that table. The table has 140,000 to 150,000 clones, 78% seen once. CDR1 is LGHDT, CDR2 YNNKEL, per germline (reference sequence). The CDR3 loop spans 16 amino acids. With 5 bases clipped from V and 4 bases from J, the junction kept 11 bases outside the gene matches. The V gene is TRBV3-1 (or the pseudogene TRBV3-2), the J gene TRBJ2-7; TRBD1 matches 10 bases. Sequenced: PBMCs or T cells enriched from blood (not recorded which). The source of this sequence is a woman aged 50 to 60 who had recovered from COVID-19. The CDR3 DNA reads as TGTGCCAGCAGCGTAGAGGGGGACAGGGGTTTTTACGAGCAGTACTTC. Translated: CASSVEGDRGFYEQYF.